This T cell receptor (beta chain) was sequenced in a study of CD8 T cells in ankylosing spondylitis. Molecular-barcoded quantitative 5'-RACE produced these TCR beta libraries. Using its own MiXCR run on the 5' RACE reads, TCRdb lists one record per CDR3 protein. The table records 150,000 to 200,000 distinct CDR3 sequences, around 13% of them present only once. V was trimmed by 3 bases and J by 4 bases, leaving 4 bases between them. The V gene's germline CDR1 is SGDLS and CDR2 YYNGEE. This CDR3 comprises 11 residues. This clonotype showed up many times. Antigen: not known. Points from the study as a whole: Disease-associated clones were reportedly significantly overrepresented in matched ankylosing spondylitis synovial fluid. Disease-associated clones were CD8+ and fairly uncommon in peripheral blood. In ankylosing spondylitis blood, a motif of fewer than 10 highly homologous TCR beta variants appeared characteristic.

V usage is TRBV9 and J usage is TRBJ1-1; no clear D. The sequenced sample consisted of blood, either unsorted or a sorted T cell fraction (not recorded which). This sequence was found in a male donor with ankylosing spondylitis or in good health (not recorded which). CDR3 in DNA: TGTGCCAGCAGCGGAGGCACTGAAGCTTTCTTT. It yields the protein CASSGGTEAFF.